This T cell receptor beta chain was captured by sequencing in a study of cytomegalovirus exposure and HLA in healthy donors. For the study at large: Out of about 410 genotyped donors, roughly 78% belonged to the Caucasian-associated ancestry cluster.

13 Jbeta primers and 60 Vbeta primers were used for the PCR. Using immunoSEQ multiplex PCR, the repertoire was profiled, and TCRdb retains in-frame clones only, with some absent. The sample has about 96,000 clones; 60% to 75% are singletons. Study observations and caveats: As confirmed in vitro, a few CMV-associated chains were specific for CMV antigens.

The germline V gene has CDR1 MNHEY and CDR2 SVGAGI. J lost 5 bases, V lost 8 bases, and 4 bases had no gene match. The CDR3 spans 13 residues. About this clone itself: Its specificity is unknown.

The TCR originated in a female donor in good health and CMV-seropositive. V gene TRBV6-5 combines with J gene TRBJ1-2; 11 bases line up with TRBD1. The sequencing input was PBMCs. CDR3 loop: CASGQGASYGYTF. In DNA form, the CDR3 reads TGTGCCAGCGGACAGGGGGCCTCGTATGGCTACACCTTC.